One sample yielded the 27 T cell receptor beta chains listed below, sequenced in a study of blood T cells in healthy people across ages. Primers used in a second PCR of about 7 to 12 cycles were a sample-barcoded 5' primer and a J-beta primer mix. TCRdb ran MiXCR on the 5' RACE reads and lists one entry per CDR3 protein. The sample has 550,000 to 750,000 distinct CDR3 sequences, 20% to 25% seen once. Specimen: blood. The receptors were gathered from a man between 65 and 79 years old in good health.

This sequence joins TRBV27 and TRBJ2-3; a possible D gene is TRBD2 (5 bases). The germline CDR1 and CDR2 sequences are MNHEY and SMNVEV (reference sequence). This CDR3 is 14 amino acids long. Trimming pared 5 bases from V and 5 bases from J, leaving 14 bases between. The CDR3 DNA reads TGTGCCAGCAGTAATAGAGGAGCGGAAGATACGCAGTATTTT. Encoded protein: CASSNRGAEDTQYF.

The chain is built from TRBV28 and TRBJ2-2; TRBD2 aligns across 9 bases. The V segment lost 7 bases and the J segment 6 bases; nucleotides outside the gene matches: 12. This CDR3 has 16 amino acids. Germline V gives CDR1 MDHEN, CDR2 SYDVKM. CDR3 residues: CASTSGSGSLAGELFF. CDR3 nucleotide sequence: TGTGCCAGCACCTCTGGTAGCGGGAGCTTAGCCGGGGAGCTGTTTTTT.

The rearrangement uses TRBV18 and TRBJ1-1; unclear D gene. Germline V gene data show CDR1 as KGHSH and CDR2 as LQKENI. V dropped 2 bases and J dropped 4 bases, with 14 bases sitting between them. The CDR3 runs 15 residues. The CDR3 DNA reads TGTGCCAGCTCACCAGACCCGGCCTGGGGCACTGAAGCTTTCTTT. It encodes CASSPDPAWGTEAFF. Together with reference TRBV18 and TRBJ1-1, the CDR3 gives the full variable domain: NAGVMQNPRHLVRRRGQEARLRCSPMKGHSHVYWYRQLPEEGLKFMVYLQKENIIDESGMPKERFSAEFPKEGPSILRIQQVVRGDSAAYFCASSPDPAWGTEAFFGQGTRLTVV.

J is TRBJ1-1 and V is TRBV4-1; D not resolved. Trimming stripped 3 bases from V and 0 bases from J, with 8 bases between. This CDR3 has 14 amino acids. Per germline, CDR1 MGHRA and CDR2 YSYEKL. The CDR3: CASSHQELNTEAFF. CDR3 DNA sequence: TGCGCCAGCAGCCATCAGGAATTGAACACTGAAGCTTTCTTT.

This clonotype was found a few times. A clone one base away is much larger, so this may be a read error. This chain links TRBV7-2 with TRBJ2-1, with D unresolved. Germline values: CDR1 SGHTA, CDR2 FQGNSA. The CDR3 length is 14 residues. The CDR3 loop is CACSLLNTYNEQFF. CDR3 coding DNA: TGTGCCTGCAGCCTATTAAACACCTACAATGAGCAGTTCTTC.

This chain uses TRBV30 with TRBJ2-5, with D possibly being TRBD1 or TRBD2 (5 bases each). Trimming left V 7 bases short and J 3 bases short, with 12 bases between. CDR3 size: 12 residues. Germline V gene data show CDR1 as GTSNPN and CDR2 as SVGIG (reference sequence). CDR3 sequence: CASGPGKETQYF. The CDR3 coding sequence is TGTGCCTCGGGACCGGGAAAAGAGACCCAGTACTTC.

This clonotype has only a few counts. The V and J genes are TRBV6-1 and TRBJ1-1; D gene uncertain. The CDR3 sequence is 15 residues long. Germline V CDR1 and CDR2: MNHNS, SASEGT. V was shortened by 4 bases and J by 0 bases, with 12 bases between the two germline ends. The DNA for the CDR3 is TGTGCCAGCAGTGGGCAGAACTTCCTGAACACTGAAGCTTTCTTT. Residues: CASSGQNFLNTEAFF.

The rearrangement uses TRBV27 and TRBJ2-5; either TRBD1 or TRBD2 may fit D (5 bases each). Germline V gives CDR1 MNHEY, CDR2 SMNVEV (reference sequence). V was pared by 3 bases and J by 3 bases, with 14 bases between. The CDR3 is made up of 15 amino acids. The CDR3 sequence is CASSFLGLGEETQYF. CDR3 in DNA: TGTGCCAGCAGTTTTCTGGGTTTGGGGGAAGAGACCCAGTACTTC.

V is TRBV6-2 or TRBV6-3 and J is TRBJ2-3; 11 nucleotides line up with TRBD2. The CDR3 has 14 amino acids. Looked up from germline, CDR1 is MNHEY and CDR2 is SVGEGT. V lost 6 bases, J lost 1 base, and 0 bases stayed unmatched. DNA of the CDR3: TGTGCCAGCAGGACTAGCGGGGGCACAGATACGCAGTATTTT. This translates into CASRTSGGTDTQYF.

V gene TRBV7-9 combines with J gene TRBJ2-3; TRBD2 is a possible D gene (6 bases). This CDR3 spans 13 amino acids. CDR1 is SEHNR and CDR2 is FQNEAQ in the germline V gene (reference sequence). The ends were cut back, 8 bases at V and 2 bases at J, with 11 bases in the middle. For the CDR3, the DNA is TGTGCCAGCGGGGCGGGATTCACAGATACGCAGTATTTT. This translates into CASGAGFTDTQYF.

The V call is TRBV7-9, the J call TRBJ1-4; D remains ambiguous. There are 13 residues in the CDR3. The V end was cut by 6 bases, the J end by 7 bases, with 12 bases between. Per germline, CDR1 SEHNR and CDR2 FQNEAQ (reference sequence). The CDR3 nucleotides are TGTGCCAGCAGGCCCCATACAGTTGAAAAACTGTTTTTT. This codes for CASRPHTVEKLFF.

The V call is TRBV10-3, the J call TRBJ2-1; 7 nucleotides agree with TRBD2. Germline assignment: CDR1 ENHRY and CDR2 SYGVKD. The CDR3 covers 15 residues. V shed 4 bases, J shed 3 bases, and the junction held 6 bases outside the gene matches. Here the CDR3 reads CAISVAGLGYNEQFF. For the CDR3, the DNA is TGTGCCATCAGTGTAGCGGGTCTCGGCTACAATGAGCAGTTCTTC.

This clonotype appeared a few times. V is TRBV20-1 and J is TRBJ2-7; TRBD1 matches at 10 bases. The DNA end favors TRBJ2-1, so the J call may be wrong. The CDR3 is made up of 16 amino acids. The germline CDR1 and CDR2 sequences are DFQATT and SNEGSKA (reference sequence). The CDR3 loop reads CSARDIGGQGPYEQFF. DNA of the CDR3: TGCAGTGCTAGAGATATAGGGGGACAGGGGCCCTACGAGCAGTTCTTC.

This clonotype was seen a few times. The gene calls are TRBV19 and TRBJ2-1, with 10 bases lining up with TRBD2. With 3 bases clipped from V and 0 bases from J, the junction kept 5 bases outside the gene matches. Germline values: CDR1 LNHDA, CDR2 SQIVND (reference sequence). The CDR3 length is 17 residues. CDR3 nucleotides: TGTGCCAGTAGTATTCGCCCTAGCGGGAGCTCCTACAATGAGCAGTTCTTC. Its protein is CASSIRPSGSSYNEQFF.

This clonotype was counted ten times or more. J is TRBJ2-5 and V is TRBV6-5, with TRBD1 as a possible D gene (5 bases). The germline CDR1 and CDR2 sequences are MNHEY and SVGAGI. The CDR3 runs 13 residues. Trimming pared 5 bases from V and 5 bases from J, leaving 12 bases between. CDR3 coding DNA: TGTGCCAGCAGTCCCAGGGTGGGGGAGACCCAGTACTTC. It yields the protein CASSPRVGETQYF.

This chain joins TRBV20-1 and TRBJ1-4, with a weak D call TRBD1 (5 bases). Looked up from germline, CDR1 is DFQATT and CDR2 is SNEGSKA (reference sequence). Trimming removed 4 bases from V and 4 bases from J, with 13 bases in between. CDR3 length: 14 amino acids. The CDR3 is CSATLGTVNEKLFF. CDR3 in DNA: TGCAGTGCTACCCTAGGGACGGTTAATGAAAAACTGTTTTTT.

The V gene is TRBV18, the J gene TRBJ1-4, with a possible D match to TRBD1 (6 bases). This CDR3 has 16 amino acids. Germline lookup yields CDR1 KGHSH and CDR2 LQKENI. V dropped 3 bases and J dropped 5 bases, with 16 bases sitting between them. CDR3 residues: CASSPGRTVTNEKLFF. The CDR3 DNA follows: TGTGCCAGCTCACCCGGACGGACAGTAACAAATGAAAAACTGTTTTTT.

The CDR3 sequence is CASSLFGRNPSETQYF. CDR3 DNA sequence: TGCGCCAGCAGCTTGTTCGGGCGGAACCCCTCCGAGACCCAGTACTTC. The chain links TRBV5-1 to TRBJ2-5; D is unresolved. CDR1 and CDR2 (germline): SGHRS, YFSETQ. The CDR3 length is 16 residues. Trimming left V 1 base short and J 5 bases short, with 18 bases between.

The rearrangement uses TRBV7-9 and TRBJ2-7; no firm D call. This CDR3 contains 13 residues. CDR1 and CDR2 from the germline V gene are SEHNR and FQNEAQ (reference sequence). Trimming removed 1 base at V and 6 bases at J, with 10 bases between. CDR3 nucleotides: TGTGCCAGCAGCTTAGGGGGTTCGGGCGAGCAGTACTTC. This encodes CASSLGGSGEQYF.

On this clonotype: A much larger clonotype is one base distant, so this may be a read error. J is TRBJ2-2 and V is TRBV7-2; possibly TRBD1 for D (6 bases). The germline V gene has CDR1 SGHTA and CDR2 FQGNSA. This CDR3 has 15 residues. V was shortened by 8 bases and J by 0 bases, with 13 bases between the two germline ends. CDR3 DNA: TGTGCCAGCCGCTCCGGGACAACGAACACCGGGGAGCTGTTTTTT. As protein: CASRSGTTNTGELFF.

This clonotype was seen more than once but under ten times. The chain carries TRBV5-1 and TRBJ2-2, with 8 bases aligning to TRBD2. CDR3 length equals 15 residues. Per the germline V gene, CDR1 is SGHRS and CDR2 is YFSETQ. J was trimmed by 7 bases and V by 4 bases; bases with no gene match: 9. The chain's CDR3 is CASSPPGLDHGELFF. CDR3 bases: TGCGCCAGCAGCCCCCCGGGACTAGATCACGGGGAGCTGTTTTTT.

This clonotype was picked up a small number of times. One base away lies a much larger clone, so this may be a sequencing read error. The genes are TRBV7-9 and TRBJ1-5; D is uncertain. Germline V gives CDR1 SEHNR, CDR2 FQNEAQ (reference sequence). This CDR3 comprises 12 residues. V was cut by 3 bases and J by 3 bases, with 3 bases left in between. As DNA, the CDR3 is TGTGCCAGCAGCTTTGCCAATCAGCCCCAGCATTTT. This codes for CASSFANQPQHF.

In its sample, this clonotype was seen many times. The chain links TRBV27 to TRBJ2-2; TRBD1 or TRBD2 may be the D gene (5 bases each). CDR3 length: 17 amino acids. Germline V lookup: CDR1 MNHEY, CDR2 SMNVEV (reference sequence). Trimming took off 3 bases at V and 0 bases at J, with 14 bases between the two ends. The CDR3 DNA sequence: TGTGCCAGCAGTTTCTCACAGTGGGACGCGAACACCGGGGAGCTGTTTTTT. Translated: CASSFSQWDANTGELFF.

This chain uses TRBV6-5 with TRBJ2-7; TRBD1 matches at 8 bases. The CDR3 sequence is 14 residues long. Germline values: CDR1 MNHEY, CDR2 SVGAGI. V lost 6 bases and J lost 3; bases outside the gene matches: 7. The DNA for the CDR3 is TGTGCCAGCAGACGAGGGACAGGATTCTACGAGCAGTACTTC. Translated, it gives CASRRGTGFYEQYF.

This clonotype was found many times. The chain joins TRBV29-1 to TRBJ2-3; 9 bases line up with TRBD2. The V segment lost 3 bases and the J segment 3 bases; nucleotides outside the gene matches: 4. The CDR3 runs 14 residues. Germline V CDR1 and CDR2: SQVTM, ANQGSEA. Here the CDR3 DNA reads TGCAGCGTTGATGCTAGCGGGAATACAGATACGCAGTATTTT. It encodes CSVDASGNTDTQYF.

The V gene is TRBV28, the J gene TRBJ2-1; 13 bases map to TRBD2. CDR1 and CDR2 (germline): MDHEN, SYDVKM. V dropped 10 bases and J dropped 5; count of bases not matched to a gene: 5. The CDR3 consists of 14 residues. The CDR3 DNA sequence: TGTGCCACTGGACTAGCGGGGGAAAACAATGAGCAGTTCTTC. This translates into CATGLAGENNEQFF.

J is TRBJ2-4 and V is TRBV24-1; no definite D call. V was trimmed by 5 bases and J by 2 bases, leaving 6 bases between them. The CDR3 is 13 amino acids. Germline CDR1 is KGHDR and CDR2 is SFDVKD. DNA of the CDR3: TGTGCCACCAGTGGAGGTCCCAAAAACATTCAGTACTTC. It is translated as CATSGGPKNIQYF.